The next 23 T cell receptor beta chains were all read from a single sample in a study of chemoradiotherapy in HPV16-positive cancers. Assay used: immunoSEQ multiplex PCR; TCRdb lists only in-frame clones, some missing. The sample contains roughly 5,400 clones, 90% to 95% of which appear only once. Sample collection occurred from a patient who underwent chemoradiotherapy. Every receptor here comes from a human donor with HPV-associated anogenital cancer.

This chain uses TRBV30 with TRBJ1-3, with D possibly matching TRBD1 (6 bases). There are 12 residues in the CDR3. Trimming removed 4 bases from V and 3 bases from J, with 7 bases in between. The germline V gene has CDR1 GTSNPN and CDR2 SVGIG (reference sequence). The CDR3 region has the DNA TGTGCCTGGAAGGGGGTTGGAAACACCATATATTTT. Residues: CAWKGVGNTIYF.

The chain is built from TRBV7-2 and TRBJ2-3, with 13 nucleotides matching TRBD2. V trimming: 5 bases; J trimming: 1 base; junction bases outside the gene matches: 6. The CDR3 extends over 17 amino acids. Per the germline V gene, CDR1 is SGHTA and CDR2 is FQGNSA. Here the CDR3 DNA reads TGTGCCAGCAGCCAGTCCGGGACTAGCGGGGGCACAGATACGCAGTATTTT. As protein: CASSQSGTSGGTDTQYF.

The rearrangement links TRBV5-8 to TRBJ1-1; D call uncertain. V was cut by 0 bases and J by 4 bases, with 7 bases left in between. CDR1 is SGHTS, CDR2 YDEGEE, per germline. The CDR3 extends over 13 amino acids. The CDR3 DNA is TGTGCCAGCAGCTTGGGCGGTCCCACTGAAGCTTTCTTT. Translation gives CASSLGGPTEAFF.

The genes are TRBV7-2 and TRBJ2-1; a weak D match, TRBD1 (6 bases). Trimming pared 5 bases from V and 5 bases from J, leaving 16 bases between. This CDR3 has 15 amino acids. Per germline, CDR1 SGHTA and CDR2 FQGNSA. As DNA, the CDR3 is TGTGCCAGCAGCGCTACAGGGTTTTTGAACAATGAGCAGTTCTTC. Protein product: CASSATGFLNNEQFF.

This chain uses TRBV27 with TRBJ1-5; 10 bases line up with TRBD1. This CDR3 region has 15 residues. Germline V gene data show CDR1 as MNHEY and CDR2 as SMNVEV (reference sequence). V gave up 6 bases and J gave up 4 bases; unmatched junction bases: 6. The CDR3 is CASSGTGERNQPQHF. In nucleotides, the CDR3 is TGTGCCAGCAGCGGGACAGGGGAAAGGAATCAGCCCCAGCATTTT.

The chain carries TRBV28 and TRBJ1-1, with a weak D call TRBD1 (5 bases). Germline V gene lookup returns CDR1 MDHEN and CDR2 SYDVKM. The length of the CDR3 is 16 residues. The ends were cut back, 5 bases at V and 0 bases at J, with 16 bases in the middle. The CDR3 DNA reads as TGTGCCAGCAGTACTCCGGGGGTGGGTATGAACACTGAAGCTTTCTTT. Its protein is CASSTPGVGMNTEAFF.

This sequence joins TRBV5-1 and TRBJ1-2; D gene ambiguous. Germline-derived CDR1 and CDR2 are SGHRS and YFSETQ. There are 14 residues in the CDR3. Trimming pared 0 bases from V and 6 bases from J, leaving 12 bases between. CDR3 residues: CASSLELARDGYTF. Here the CDR3 DNA reads TGCGCCAGCAGCTTGGAGCTCGCGAGGGATGGCTACACCTTC.

The V gene is TRBV19, the J gene TRBJ1-2; the D gene is possibly TRBD1 (5 bases). The CDR3 is 13 amino acids. The germline V and J ends were trimmed by 5 bases and 3 bases, with 10 bases remaining between them. CDR1 and CDR2 (germline): LNHDA, SQIVND (reference sequence). Here the CDR3 reads CASSLGLDYGYTF. The CDR3 DNA reads TGTGCCAGTAGTTTGGGACTTGACTATGGCTACACCTTC.

The chain joins TRBV18 to TRBJ1-1; D possibly corresponds to TRBD1 (6 bases). Germline-derived CDR1 and CDR2 are KGHSH and LQKENI. This CDR3 region has 15 residues. The V and J ends lost 4 bases and 1 base respectively, with 13 bases between them. The DNA for the CDR3 is TGTGCCAGCTCACTACAGGGCCCGAGGAACACTGAAGCTTTCTTT. Its protein is CASSLQGPRNTEAFF. The whole variable domain, filled in from reference TRBV18 and TRBJ1-1, reads NAGVMQNPRHLVRRRGQEARLRCSPMKGHSHVYWYRQLPEEGLKFMVYLQKENIIDESGMPKERFSAEFPKEGPSILRIQQVVRGDSAAYFCASSLQGPRNTEAFFGQGTRLTVV.

The chain is built from TRBV7-2 and TRBJ2-3; possibly TRBD1 for D (6 bases). CDR3 size: 14 residues. V was pared by 4 bases and J by 6 bases, with 14 bases between. Per the germline V gene, CDR1 is SGHTA and CDR2 is FQGNSA. The DNA for the CDR3 is TGTGCCAGCAGCTCGTACAGGGTTTCGGATACGCAGTATTTT. This encodes CASSSYRVSDTQYF.

This chain uses TRBV27 with TRBJ2-7; D is unresolved. CDR3 length equals 13 residues. Looked up from germline, CDR1 is MNHEY and CDR2 is SMNVEV (reference sequence). Trimming left V 2 bases short and J 2 bases short, with 7 bases between. The CDR3 DNA follows: TGTGCCAGCAGTTTAGGGGTCCCCTACGAGCAGTACTTC. Amino acid sequence: CASSLGVPYEQYF.

V gene TRBV7-9 combines with J gene TRBJ1-5; the D is unclear. The CDR3 has 15 amino acids. CDR1 SEHNR and CDR2 FQNEAQ come from the germline V gene (reference sequence). Trimming removed 3 bases at V and 6 bases at J, with 15 bases between. In DNA, the CDR3 is TGTGCCAGCAGCTTTGTCGGGGAGATTAGTCAGCCCCAGCATTTT. Protein product: CASSFVGEISQPQHF.

The chain recombines TRBV11-2 with TRBJ2-5, with 10 positions matching TRBD2. The CDR3 sequence is 15 residues long. In germline, CDR1 is SGHAT, CDR2 FQNNGV. The V segment lost 1 base and the J segment 5 bases; nucleotides outside the gene matches: 4. CDR3 residues: CASSLVPSGGETQYF. The DNA of the CDR3 is TGTGCCAGCAGCTTAGTGCCTAGCGGGGGTGAGACCCAGTACTTC.

The J gene is TRBJ2-2, the V gene TRBV4-2; tentative D call: TRBD1 (7 bases). The CDR3 is 16 amino acids. The germline CDR1 and CDR2 sequences are LGHNA and YNFKEQ. V was pared by 4 bases and J by 5 bases, with 17 bases between. CDR3 nucleotides: TGTGCCAGCAGCCCTCAGGGGGGTTCTAGAACCGGGGAGCTGTTTTTT. This gives the protein CASSPQGGSRTGELFF.

The chain employs TRBV19 and TRBJ1-6; D is undetermined. V lost 3 bases and J lost 0, with 9 bases in between. Germline V gene sequence: CDR1 LNHDA, CDR2 SQIVND (reference sequence). The length of the CDR3 is 16 residues. The CDR3 DNA reads as TGTGCCAGTAGTATGCAGACGAGCTCCTATAATTCACCCCTCCACTTT. It codes for CASSMQTSSYNSPLHF.

The chain couples TRBV5-1 to TRBJ1-1, with D perhaps TRBD1 (5 bases). Germline CDR1 SGHRS, CDR2 YFSETQ. CDR3 length equals 13 residues. With 9 bases removed from V and 3 bases from J, the gap between germline ends came to 15 bases. CDR3 amino acids: CATRGHLDTEAFF. CDR3 DNA sequence: TGCGCCACCCGGGGCCATCTGGACACTGAAGCTTTCTTT.

The V and J genes are TRBV29-1 and TRBJ1-2; D possibly corresponds to TRBD1 (5 bases). V lost 4 bases to trimming and J lost 10 bases, with 19 bases between them. CDR3 length: 13 residues. Looked up from germline, CDR1 is SQVTM and CDR2 is ANQGSEA. CDR3 sequence: CSVGGIAGTDYTF. The CDR3 DNA reads as TGCAGCGTTGGGGGGATAGCAGGGACGGACTACACCTTC.

The V call is TRBV7-2, the J call TRBJ2-6, with TRBD1 matching 7 bases. Germline-derived CDR1 and CDR2 are SGHTA and FQGNSA. The CDR3 has 16 residues. V dropped 4 bases and J dropped 0; count of bases not matched to a gene: 3. The DNA for the CDR3 is TGTGCCAGCAGCTCGTCAGGGGGCTCTGGGGCCAACGTCCTGACTTTC. It is translated as CASSSSGGSGANVLTF. The full variable domain, completed using reference TRBV7-2 and TRBJ2-6, is GAGVSQSPSNKVTEKGKDVELRCDPISGHTALYWYRQSLGQGLEFLIYFQGNSAPDKSGLPSDRFSAERTGGSVSTLTIQRTQQEDSAVYLCASSSSGGSGANVLTFGAGSRLTVL.

This clone has just one count. The V and J genes are TRBV28 and TRBJ1-6; weak D call: TRBD1 (5 bases). Germline CDR1 is MDHEN and CDR2 is SYDVKM. The CDR3 contains 16 residues. V lost 5 bases, J lost 4 bases, and 15 bases lay in between. The CDR3 sequence: CASSPPTGRYNSPLHF. CDR3 DNA sequence: TGTGCCAGCAGTCCCCCGACGGGACGGTATAATTCACCCCTCCACTTT.

This clone has a single count. This chain uses TRBV4-1 with TRBJ2-7, with TRBD2 as a possible D gene (7 bases). CDR1 and CDR2 from the germline V gene are MGHRA and YSYEKL. The germline V and J ends were trimmed by 0 bases and 6 bases, with 12 bases remaining between them. The CDR3 totals 14 residues. CDR3 sequence (DNA): TGCGCCAGCAGCCAAGAGGGGGGGCCCGGCGAGCAGTACTTC. It encodes CASSQEGGPGEQYF.

This clone was observed a single time. The CDR3 DNA is TGCGCCAGCAGCCAAGTAGAGGGGGGGCTGGCTTTCTTT. Encoded protein: CASSQVEGGLAFF. The rearrangement uses TRBV4-3 and TRBJ1-1, with D possibly matching TRBD1 (6 bases). Trimming took off 1 base at V and 11 bases at J, with 14 bases between the two ends. Germline values: CDR1 LGHNA, CDR2 YSLEER. The CDR3 runs 13 residues.

This rearrangement joins TRBV4-1 to TRBJ2-1; TRBD1 might be the D (6 bases). CDR1 is MGHRA, CDR2 YSYEKL, per germline. The CDR3 length is 15 residues. Trimming removed 0 bases at V and 5 bases at J, with 11 bases between. CDR3 bases: TGCGCCAGCAGCCAAGAGGGACACCGAGACAATGAGCAGTTCTTC. Protein product: CASSQEGHRDNEQFF.

The V gene is TRBV6-1, the J gene TRBJ1-3; D not resolved. Germline CDR1 is MNHNS and CDR2 is SASEGT. Trimming took off 2 bases at V and 3 bases at J, with 2 bases between the two ends. This CDR3 spans 12 amino acids. The chain's CDR3 is CASSEFGNTIYF. Written as DNA, the CDR3 is TGTGCCAGCAGTGAATTTGGAAACACCATATATTTT.